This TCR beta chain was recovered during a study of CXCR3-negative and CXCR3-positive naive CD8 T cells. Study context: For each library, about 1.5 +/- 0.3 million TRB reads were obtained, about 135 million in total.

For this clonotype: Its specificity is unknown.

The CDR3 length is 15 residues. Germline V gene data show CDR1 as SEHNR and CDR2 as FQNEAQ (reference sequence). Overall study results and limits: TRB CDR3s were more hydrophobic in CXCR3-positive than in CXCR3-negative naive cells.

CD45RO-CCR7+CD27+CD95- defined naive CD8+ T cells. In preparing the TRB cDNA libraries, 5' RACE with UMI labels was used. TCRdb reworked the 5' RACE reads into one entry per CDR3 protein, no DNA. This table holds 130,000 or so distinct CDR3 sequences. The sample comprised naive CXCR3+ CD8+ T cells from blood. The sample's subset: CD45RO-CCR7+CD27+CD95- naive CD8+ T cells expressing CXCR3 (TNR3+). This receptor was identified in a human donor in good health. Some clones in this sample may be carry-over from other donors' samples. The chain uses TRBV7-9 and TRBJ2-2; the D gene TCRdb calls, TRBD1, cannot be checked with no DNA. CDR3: CASSPPTGSTGELFF. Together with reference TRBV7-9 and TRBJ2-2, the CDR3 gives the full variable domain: DTGVSQNPRHKITKRGQNVTFRCDPISEHNRLYWYRQTLGQGPEFLTYFQNEAQLEKSRLLSDRFSAERPKGSFSTLEIQRTEQGDSAMYLCASSPPTGSTGELFFGEGSRLTVL.